This record looks at one T cell receptor beta chain sequence and its context. Its antigen remains undetermined. No quality values exist for individual bases; no much larger clone is one base distant. V lost 0 bases and J lost 6 bases, and the count of bases not matched to a germline gene is 6. As encoded in the germline V gene, CDR1 is SGDLS while CDR2 is YYNGEE. Inclusive of the bounding cysteine and phenylalanine, the CDR3 is 15 residues long. The sequence is cut down to CDR3 DNA, 45 bases in frame from base 1. The entry originates in a study of blood T cell repertoires in COVID-19 (TCRdb year 2020). Looking at the study overall: For ImmuneRACE Cohort 3, a participant was defined as recovered based on two consecutive negative NP/OP PCR tests, clearance by a healthcare professional, or resolution of symptoms. A freely available public database, intended as a resource for researchers studying the immune response to SARS-CoV-2, is where the repertoires were released. The material from the prospective study consisted of cDNA or gDNA derived from T cells, B-cell-depleted T cells, or PBMCs. Samples came from the ongoing ImmuneRACE study (first 160 participants) plus 1,254 subjects from 6 global collaborators. Collaborator samples came from the United States, Italy and Spain and covered acute and convalescent phases of COVID-19. Nearly every sample came with metadata listing a de-identified subject ID, COVID-19 status, age in years and sex. Where available, HLA class I and class II types were taken from metadata supplied by the sample provider and were not determined by assay-based typing. Subjects who had been exposed to COVID-19, were actively infected with it, or had recovered from it provided the deeply sampled blood TCRbeta repertoires that made up the dataset. What the work shows at the level of the full study, not this receptor alone: Clinical and demographic metadata were provided uncurated, with the amount varying by source and participant.

Participants in the prospective study were aged 18 to 89 years, lived in over 20 United States geographic areas, and enrolled through a virtual design. In the prospective study, participants were assigned to cohorts based on the clinical history participants reported in a screening survey and a study questionnaire. In the prospective study, mobile phlebotomists collected whole blood, serum and a nasopharyngeal or oropharyngeal swab from each participant. Participants in the prospective study had the option to provide additional blood draws and questionnaires over a roughly 2-month period. Blood samples from the prospective study were shipped frozen or at room temperature prior to DNA extraction. The immunoSEQ Assay, a bias-controlled multiplex PCR, was used to amplify TCRbeta CDR3 regions from genomic DNA. Regarding the original processing steps: The number of nucleated cells in each sample was estimated by amplification of reference gene primers within the assay. Sequence reads were collapsed and filtered to measure the absolute abundance of every unique TCRbeta CDR3 rearrangement. For each sample, productive Simpson clonality was calculated by taking the square root of Simpson's diversity index across productive rearrangements. TCRdb re-hosts the immuneACCESS table, in-frame sequences only. Its copies lack some clones; in the studies checked, an unresolved V gene accounts for under half of them, and the cause for the rest is not known. Clonal size and the V and J genes are those of that table, whereas D and trimming came from the DNA. The sample data list some 180,000 clones, and approximately 79% of these were observed just once. Of the sample, 15% to 20% is held by the ten largest clones.

Recombination linked TRBV9 to TRBJ2-1, with 7 bases in between that match TRBD2. The source material was PBMCs or T cells enriched from blood (not recorded which). The receptor's source is a woman in her 70s in a cohort exposed to, infected with or recovered from COVID-19 (not recorded which). The CDR3 is CASSVESGRGNEQFF. The DNA is as follows: TGTGCCAGCAGCGTAGAGAGTGGGAGGGGCAATGAGCAGTTCTTC. The entire variable domain, with the stretches around the CDR3 drawn from the reference TRBV9 and TRBJ2-1 proteins, is DSGVTQTPKHLITATGQRVTLRCSPRSGDLSVYWYQQSLDQGLQFLIQYYNGEERAKGNILERFSAQQFPDLHSELNLSSLELGDSALYFCASSVESGRGNEQFFGPGTRLTVL.